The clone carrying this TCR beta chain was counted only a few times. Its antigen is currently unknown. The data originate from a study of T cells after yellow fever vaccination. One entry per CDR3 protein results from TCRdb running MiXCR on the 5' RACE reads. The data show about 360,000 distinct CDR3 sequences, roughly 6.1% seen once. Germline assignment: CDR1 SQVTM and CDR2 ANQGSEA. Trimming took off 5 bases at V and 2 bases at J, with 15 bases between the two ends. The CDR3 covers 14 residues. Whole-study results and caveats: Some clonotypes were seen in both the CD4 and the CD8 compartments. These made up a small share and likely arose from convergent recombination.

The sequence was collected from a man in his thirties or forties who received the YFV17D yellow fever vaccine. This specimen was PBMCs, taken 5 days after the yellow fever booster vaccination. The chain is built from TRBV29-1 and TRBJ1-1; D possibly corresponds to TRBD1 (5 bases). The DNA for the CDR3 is TGCAGCGTTAGGGGACGTCTAACTAACACTGAAGCTTTCTTT. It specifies CSVRGRLTNTEAFF.